The 30 T cell receptor beta chains below all came from one sample that was sequenced in a study of breast tumors, draining lymph nodes, adjacent tissues. From the multiplex PCR reads, TCRdb called clonotypes with MiXCR, one entry per CDR3 protein. The data show 150,000 to 200,000 distinct CDR3 sequences, 30% to 35% seen once. Axillary draining lymph nodes of breast cancer patients supplied the node samples. Sequencing input: axillary lymph node tissue. Receptors originate from a female donor with breast cancer. Some clones in this sample may be carry-over from other donors' samples.

This clonotype was observed many times. This rearrangement joins TRBV12-5 to TRBJ1-3; 7 positions match TRBD1. The V gene end was trimmed by 5 bases and the J gene end by 5 bases; junction bases not matched to a gene: 9. The CDR3 spans 15 residues. CDR1 LGHNT and CDR2 FRNRAP come from the germline V gene. The CDR3 nucleotides read TGTGCTAGTGGTCTGGGTACAGGGGAGAGAAACACCATATATTTT. Translated: CASGLGTGERNTIYF.

This sequence joins TRBV3-1 and TRBJ1-2; TRBD1 matches at 10 bases. From germline, CDR1 is LGHDT and CDR2 YNNKEL (reference sequence). Trimming took 5 bases from V and 7 from J; bases not matched to a gene: 7. CDR3 length: 14 amino acids. The DNA of the CDR3 is TGTGCCAGCAGCTCCCAGACAGGGGGCGGTGGCTACACCTTC. Encoded protein: CASSSQTGGGGYTF.

V gene TRBV9 combines with J gene TRBJ1-2, with 10 bases lining up with TRBD1. The CDR3 is 15 amino acids. With 1 base clipped from V and 2 bases from J, the junction kept 2 bases outside the gene matches. From germline, CDR1 is SGDLS and CDR2 YYNGEE. The DNA for the CDR3 is TGTGCCAGCAGCGTAAGGGACAGGGGCAACTATGGCTACACCTTC. Its protein product is CASSVRDRGNYGYTF.

To note about this clonotype: The conserved closing phenylalanine or tryptophan is absent in this CDR3, likely reflecting a read error. The DNA is omitted, as the CDR3 cannot be located on it reliably, and the CDR3 follows TCRdb's listing. The V and J genes are TRBV10-2 and TRBJ1-3; the D call in the table, TRBD1, was not verified against the DNA. CDR1 and CDR2 (germline): WSHSY, SAAADI. The length of the CDR3 is 8 amino acids, counting both ends. The CDR3 loop is CASSESRG.

This clonotype was recorded at least ten times. CDR3 sequence: CASSRGLGDFYEQYF. In DNA, the CDR3 is TGTGCCAGCAGCCGGGGACTAGGTGATTTTTACGAGCAGTACTTC. The chain links TRBV11-2 to TRBJ2-7; 8 bases are shared with TRBD2. CDR1 is SGHAT, CDR2 FQNNGV, per germline. The CDR3 loop spans 15 amino acids. With V trimmed by 5 bases and J by 4 bases, 10 bases remained unmatched.

V and J are TRBV13 and TRBJ1-4, with D possibly matching TRBD1 (6 bases). Trimming removed 6 bases from V and 3 bases from J, with 17 bases in between. This CDR3 has 16 residues. Germline V CDR1 and CDR2: PRHDT, FYEKMQ (reference sequence). The chain's CDR3 is CASRLNRDSANEKLFF. For the CDR3, the DNA is TGTGCCAGCAGATTGAACAGGGATTCGGCTAATGAAAAACTGTTTTTT.

In this sample, this clonotype turned up many times. The chain uses TRBV7-8 and TRBJ1-5, with D maybe TRBD1 (5 bases). The germline gives CDR1 SGHVS, CDR2 FQNEAQ. The CDR3 is 14 amino acids. V gave up 3 bases and J gave up 13 bases, with 19 bases separating them. CDR3 DNA: TGTGCCAGCAGCTTCGGGACGGCTCCAAGGACTCAGCATTTT. Its translation is CASSFGTAPRTQHF.

J is TRBJ2-3 and V is TRBV7-3; weak D call: TRBD2 (5 bases). Germline V lookup: CDR1 SGHTA, CDR2 FQGTGA. The CDR3 extends over 17 amino acids. Trimming shortened V by 2 bases and J by 2 bases, and 17 bases separated the two germline ends. Here the CDR3 reads CASSLEGAHENTDTQYF. CDR3 DNA: TGTGCCAGCAGCTTAGAGGGAGCCCATGAAAACACAGATACGCAGTATTTT.

This clonotype was picked up one time. With a much larger clone just one base away, this may be a read error. The chain carries TRBV12-5 and TRBJ2-1; D unresolved. Germline loops: CDR1 LGHNT, CDR2 FRNRAP. This CDR3 region has 19 residues. CDR3: CASGLVGSTRVLSYNGQFF. The DNA for the CDR3 is TGTGCTAGTGGTTTGGTGGGATCAACTCGAGTCCTCTCCTACAATGGGCAGTTCTTC.

Comment on this clonotype: This may come from a read error, since a much larger clone is one base off. The chain's CDR3 is CASSDRGRVGVNEKLFF. CDR3 nucleotides: TGTGCCAGTAGCGACAGGGGCCGGGTCGGGGTAAATGAAAAACTGTTTTTT. V gene TRBV19 combines with J gene TRBJ1-4; 8 bases match TRBD1. The CDR3 length is 17 residues. Germline CDR1 reads LNHDA; CDR2 reads SQIVND (reference sequence). The V gene end was trimmed by 6 bases and the J gene end by 5 bases; junction bases not matched to a gene: 14.

Regarding this clonotype: A read error may explain this, as a much larger clone is one base away. V usage is TRBV5-1 and J usage is TRBJ2-2; TRBD2 is a possible D gene (5 bases). The CDR3 runs to 15 residues. Germline V gives CDR1 SGHRS, CDR2 YFSETQ. The CDR3 coding sequence is TGCGCCAGCAGCGCAGGAGCCTCGGGCACCGGGGAGCCGTTTTTT. This translates into CASSAGASGTGEPFF.

This sequence joins TRBV25-1 and TRBJ1-6; a possible D gene is TRBD1 (6 bases). The CDR3 length is 17 residues. Germline-derived CDR1 and CDR2 are MGHDK and SYGVNS. The V gene lost 7 bases and the J gene lost 9 bases, with 25 bases spanning the gap. The CDR3 nucleotides are TGTGCCAGCAACAAGGGTGCCTCGACAGGAAGTAGTTCACCCCTCCACTTT. This gives the protein CASNKGASTGSSSPLHF.

Notes on this clonotype: The limits of the CDR3 on the DNA are not certain, so only TCRdb's listed CDR3 is given. The J gene is TRBJ2-1, the V gene TRBV7-9; the D call in the table, TRBD1, was not verified against the DNA. Per germline, CDR1 SEHNR and CDR2 FQNEAQ (reference sequence). The length of the CDR3 is 20 amino acids, counting both ends. This chain's CDR3 is CASSFYICSATPGTYNEQFF.

V gene TRBV12-3 or TRBV12-4 combines with J gene TRBJ2-5, with D perhaps TRBD1 or TRBD2 (5 bases each). CDR3 size: 13 residues. The V end lost 5 bases, the J end lost 4 bases, and 11 bases lay between the germline ends. The CDR3 sequence: CASSPGARETQYF. DNA for the CDR3: TGTGCCAGCAGTCCCGGGGCCCGAGAGACCCAGTACTTC.

In the case of this clonotype: A much larger clone differs from this one at a single base, so this may be a read error. The chain uses TRBV5-5 and TRBJ2-1; 8 positions agree with TRBD1. The CDR3 contains 15 residues. Germline CDR1 is SGHKS and CDR2 is YYEKEE (reference sequence). This chain's CDR3 is CAGSLLQGAYNEQFF. The CDR3 coding sequence is TGTGCCGGCAGCTTGTTACAGGGGGCCTACAATGAGCAGTTCTTC.

The V call is TRBV13, the J call TRBJ1-2; 9 nucleotides match TRBD1. The CDR3 runs to 19 residues. Germline assignment: CDR1 PRHDT and CDR2 FYEKMQ (reference sequence). V was pared by 8 bases and J by 3 bases, with 22 bases of the junction left unmatched. The CDR3 region is CASRGQPPTGGFLDYGYTF. CDR3 in DNA: TGTGCCAGCCGAGGACAGCCGCCGACAGGGGGGTTTTTGGACTATGGCTACACCTTC.

The DNA for the CDR3 is TGCAGTGCTAGTCCCGGGACAGGAAGAGTCGAGCAGTACTTC. This sequence encodes CSASPGTGRVEQYF. The chain couples TRBV20-1 to TRBJ2-7, with 8 bases aligning to TRBD1. CDR3 size: 14 residues. Germline V gene lookup returns CDR1 DFQATT and CDR2 SNEGSKA (reference sequence). Unmatched junction bases numbered 10, after V lost 3 bases and J lost 6 bases.

On this clonotype: A read error is possible here, since a much larger clone lies one base away. The CDR3 DNA sequence: TGTGCCAGCAGCGTATTCGGGGACAATGAGCAGTTCTTC. Its protein is CASSVFGDNEQFF. The chain is built from TRBV9 and TRBJ2-1, with TRBD2 as a possible D gene (5 bases). V was pared by 1 base and J by 5 bases, with 7 bases between. The CDR3 runs 13 residues. CDR1 and CDR2 from the germline V gene are SGDLS and YYNGEE.

This clonotype was seen only once. The conserved phenylalanine or tryptophan normally closing the CDR3 is absent here, so this likely arose from a read error. The gene calls are TRBV20-1 and TRBJ2-3; either TRBD1 or TRBD2 may supply D (5 bases each). V gave up 0 bases and J gave up 6 bases, with 19 bases separating them. In germline, CDR1 is DFQATT, CDR2 SNEGSKA (reference sequence). The CDR3 spans 16 residues. As DNA, the CDR3 is TGCAGTGCTAGAGACCCGGGGACCTCACTAAAGGATACGCAGTATGTT. Translating it yields CSARDPGTSLKDTQYV.

This clonotype occurred many times. The chain joins TRBV29-1 to TRBJ1-2, with TRBD1 identical over 7 bases. CDR3 length: 11 residues. V lost 8 bases and J lost 4; bases outside the gene matches: 4. Germline V gives CDR1 SQVTM, CDR2 ANQGSEA. The CDR3 is CSSTGSYGYTF. In DNA form, the CDR3 reads TGCAGCTCGACAGGGTCCTATGGCTACACCTTC.

This chain connects TRBV27 to TRBJ2-7; perhaps D is TRBD1 or TRBD2 (6 bases each). Germline lookup yields CDR1 MNHEY and CDR2 SMNVEV (reference sequence). The V gene lost 0 bases and the J gene lost 4 bases, with 16 bases spanning the gap. The CDR3 contains 16 residues. The CDR3 sequence: CASSLSAGGGHYEQYF. The CDR3 nucleotides are TGTGCCAGCAGTTTATCGGCAGGTGGGGGGCATTACGAGCAGTACTTC.

This clonotype came up a few times. This chain joins TRBV11-3 and TRBJ2-1, with TRBD2 matching over 16 bases. Germline trimming cut 4 bases from V and 7 bases from J; bases unmatched to any gene: 13. The V gene's germline CDR1 is SGHNT and CDR2 YENEEA. There are 19 residues in the CDR3. The CDR3, as DNA: TGTGCCAGCAGCTCACGCCGGGGACTAGCGGGGGGGCCTGGGAATGAGCAGTTCTTC. Its translation is CASSSRRGLAGGPGNEQFF.

This clonotype came up many times. V gene TRBV20-1 combines with J gene TRBJ1-6; maybe TRBD1 (6 bases). Deletions cut 4 bases from V and 5 bases from J, with 12 bases between. The CDR3 runs 14 residues. Germline assignment: CDR1 DFQATT and CDR2 SNEGSKA (reference sequence). CDR3: CSATSGVHNSPLHF. CDR3 bases: TGCAGTGCTACTTCAGGGGTCCATAATTCACCCCTCCACTTT.

The rearrangement links TRBV7-2 to TRBJ1-4; D call uncertain. The CDR3 runs to 14 residues. Germline-derived CDR1 and CDR2 are SGHTA and FQGNSA. V lost 5 bases to trimming and J lost 5 bases, with 12 bases between them. The CDR3 nucleotides read TGTGCCAGCAGCGTTCCGGGGATCAATGAAAAACTGTTTTTT. It yields the protein CASSVPGINEKLFF.

This clonotype was observed at least ten times. This chain connects TRBV3-1 to TRBJ2-5; the D is unclear. V was pared by 1 base and J by 4 bases, with 7 bases between. There are 13 residues in the CDR3. CDR1 is LGHDT, CDR2 YNNKEL, per germline (reference sequence). The CDR3 sequence: CASSQVELETQYF. CDR3 DNA sequence: TGTGCCAGCAGCCAAGTGGAGTTAGAGACCCAGTACTTC.

This clonotype came up many times. The rearrangement joins TRBV11-1 to TRBJ2-7, with 8 bases identical to TRBD1. The CDR3 has 15 amino acids. V dropped 4 bases and J dropped 0; count of bases not matched to a gene: 5. The germline V gene encodes CDR1 SGHAT and CDR2 FQDESV (reference sequence). CDR3 loop: CASSSSGQGSYEQYF. DNA of the CDR3: TGTGCCAGCAGCTCCTCAGGACAGGGCTCCTACGAGCAGTACTTC.

This clonotype came up a few times. The J gene is TRBJ2-3, the V gene TRBV30; D is undetermined. The germline gives CDR1 GTSNPN, CDR2 SVGIG (reference sequence). The CDR3 contains 14 residues. Trimming left V 4 bases short and J 0 bases short, with 11 bases between. DNA of the CDR3: TGTGCCTGGAAGTTGGGGATTAGCACAGATACGCAGTATTTT. Residues: CAWKLGISTDTQYF.

The chain uses TRBV20-1 and TRBJ1-5, with D perhaps TRBD1 (5 bases). The CDR3 is made up of 15 amino acids. CDR1 is DFQATT, CDR2 SNEGSKA, per germline (reference sequence). The V end lost 3 bases, the J end lost 4 bases, and 16 bases lay between the germline ends. The CDR3 sequence is CSARAGLFQNQPQHF. In nucleotides, the CDR3 is TGCAGTGCTAGGGCGGGACTTTTCCAAAATCAGCCCCAGCATTTT.

In this sample, this clonotype turned up a few times. A clone one base away is much larger, so this may be a read error. This chain connects TRBV19 to TRBJ2-3, with 12 bases that match TRBD2. The CDR3 runs 18 residues. Germline CDR1 LNHDA, CDR2 SQIVND (reference sequence). This chain's CDR3 is CATKPGQLAGGRADTQYF. DNA for the CDR3: TGTGCAACTAAGCCGGGACAACTAGCGGGAGGCCGCGCAGATACGCAGTATTTT. Full variable domain (missing parts from reference TRBV19 and TRBJ2-3): DGGITQSPKYLFRKEGQNVTLSCEQNLNHDAMYWYRQDPGQGLRLIYYSQIVNDFQKGDIAEGYSVSREKKESFPLTVTSAQKNPTAFYLCATKPGQLAGGRADTQYFGPGTRLTVL.

V usage is TRBV9 and J usage is TRBJ1-2; TRBD1 aligns across 7 bases. The germline V gene has CDR1 SGDLS and CDR2 YYNGEE. The V segment lost 2 bases and the J segment 6 bases; nucleotides outside the gene matches: 7. The CDR3 has 14 residues. CDR3 nucleotides: TGTGCCAGCAGCGTGACCGGGACAGAAGATGGCTACACCTTC. It codes for CASSVTGTEDGYTF.